This T cell receptor beta chain is drawn from a study of T-cell memory formation after mild COVID-19. Points on this clonotype: Antigen unknown.

Using its own MiXCR run on the 5' RACE reads, TCRdb lists one record per CDR3 protein. Altogether about 150,000 distinct CDR3 sequences are present, approximately 15% being singletons, with the ten largest covering less than 15%. Regarding the study as a whole: Certain responding clones were present in pre-infection memory, suggesting participation of cross-reactive memory. Clones contracting day 15 to 85 were balanced CD4/CD8; later expanders leaned CD4+.

The clonotype comes from an adult woman who had mild COVID-19 (a few samples of this study predate the infection). Cell type and time point are not known. Sequencing used PBMCs or a T cell subset sorted from them (not recorded which).

The CDR3 region is CASSSPTSGVADTQYF. For the CDR3, the DNA is TGTGCCAGCAGCTCGCCTACTAGCGGGGTCGCAGATACGCAGTATTTT. V gene TRBV7-9 combines with J gene TRBJ2-3, with 10 bases matching TRBD2. Trimming cost V 4 bases and J 4 bases; bases outside gene matches: 8. Germline lookup yields CDR1 SEHNR and CDR2 FQNEAQ (reference sequence). The CDR3 has 16 residues.